The 21 T cell receptor beta chains below were found in one sample sequenced in a study of blood T cell repertoires in COVID-19. The protocol was immunoSEQ multiplex PCR, while the TCRdb copy is restricted to in-frame clones and leaves out a portion. Of about 52,000 clones in the sample, about 84% were seen once. Sequenced sample: peripheral blood. All receptors derive from a woman older than 75 with acute or convalescent COVID-19.

The chain couples TRBV28 to TRBJ2-2; D is unresolved. Trimming shortened V by 8 bases and J by 4 bases, and 11 bases separated the two germline ends. The CDR3 is made up of 13 amino acids. The germline gives CDR1 MDHEN, CDR2 SYDVKM. Written as DNA, the CDR3 is TGTGCCAGCTGTGTTAGTGGCACCGGGGAGCTGTTTTTT. Its translation is CASCVSGTGELFF.

The chain uses TRBV29-1 and TRBJ2-3; a possible D gene is TRBD1 (5 bases). Germline V gene data show CDR1 as SQVTM and CDR2 as ANQGSEA. There are 14 residues in the CDR3. V was clipped by 4 bases and J by 0 bases, with 11 bases between them. The CDR3 loop reads CSVAQATSTDTQYF. CDR3 in DNA: TGCAGCGTTGCACAGGCTACTAGCACAGATACGCAGTATTTT.

In its sample, this clone was seen a few times. CDR3 region: CASSLKALVNTEAFF. CDR3 in DNA: TGTGCCAGCAGCTTAAAAGCATTGGTGAACACTGAAGCTTTCTTT. This sequence joins TRBV7-9 and TRBJ1-1; the D is unclear. The CDR3 consists of 15 residues. V lost 2 bases to trimming and J lost 0 bases, with 10 bases between them. Germline CDR1 reads SEHNR; CDR2 reads FQNEAQ (reference sequence).

This clone was recorded once. The CDR3 nucleotides are TGTGCCAGCAGCGCCGGGCAGGGGTACAATGAGCAGTTCTTC. It encodes CASSAGQGYNEQFF. V gene TRBV5-4 combines with J gene TRBJ2-1; weak D call: TRBD1 (6 bases). The germline V gene has CDR1 SGHNT and CDR2 YYREEE (reference sequence). The CDR3 runs to 14 residues. V gave up 4 bases and J gave up 4 bases, with 12 bases separating them.

This CDR3 reads CAWSKGQGENSPLHF. Written as DNA, the CDR3 is TGTGCCTGGAGTAAGGGACAGGGGGAAAATTCACCCCTCCACTTT. The chain recombines TRBV30 with TRBJ1-6; 11 bases are a match to TRBD1. Germline assignment: CDR1 GTSNPN and CDR2 SVGIG (reference sequence). With 2 bases clipped from V and 7 bases from J, the junction kept 4 bases outside the gene matches. CDR3 length equals 15 residues. Variable domain in full (rest from reference TRBV30 and TRBJ1-6): SQTIHQWPATLVQPVGSPLSLECTVEGTSNPNLYWYRQAAGRGLQLLFYSVGIGQISSEVPQNLSASRPQDRQFILSSKKLLLSDSGFYLCAWSKGQGENSPLHFGNGTRLTVT.

This clone was detected only once. The CDR3: CASSRPPSGANTGELFF. The CDR3 DNA reads TGTGCCAGCAGTCGACCTCCTAGCGGAGCGAACACCGGGGAGCTGTTTTTT. The V and J genes are TRBV6-6 and TRBJ2-2; 7 bases align to TRBD2. The CDR3 sequence is 17 residues long. CDR1 is MNHNY and CDR2 is SVGAGI in the germline V gene (reference sequence). The trim removed 5 bases at V and 0 bases at J, leaving 9 bases unmatched.

The gene calls are TRBV11-2 and TRBJ2-7; 8 nucleotides match TRBD1. CDR3 length: 14 amino acids. The germline V gene encodes CDR1 SGHAT and CDR2 FQNNGV. V lost 4 bases to trimming and J lost 2 bases; unmatched junction nucleotides: 4. The CDR3 reads CASSSYRGTYEQYF. The CDR3 nucleotides are TGTGCCAGCAGCTCCTACAGGGGGACCTACGAGCAGTACTTC.

V is TRBV25-1 and J is TRBJ2-5, with D possibly matching TRBD2 (6 bases). CDR1 MGHDK and CDR2 SYGVNS come from the germline V gene. V was clipped by 4 bases and J by 2 bases, with 17 bases between them. CDR3 size: 16 residues. CDR3 sequence: CASSALSVAVQETQYF. In nucleotides, the CDR3 is TGTGCCAGCAGTGCCCTTTCAGTAGCGGTACAAGAGACCCAGTACTTC.

The genes are TRBV28 and TRBJ1-2; 9 bases fit TRBD1. CDR1 is MDHEN and CDR2 is SYDVKM in the germline V gene. V shed 4 bases, J shed 4 bases, and the junction held 1 base outside the gene matches. The CDR3 extends over 13 amino acids. CDR3 region: CASSSGQGYGYTF. In DNA form, the CDR3 reads TGTGCCAGCAGTTCGGGACAGGGCTATGGCTACACCTTC.

This sequence joins TRBV10-3 and TRBJ2-1; possible D gene TRBD1, 6 bases. The CDR3 is made up of 13 amino acids. Germline CDR1 is ENHRY and CDR2 is SYGVKD. The V gene lost 3 bases and the J gene lost 4 bases, with 7 bases spanning the gap. The CDR3 protein is CAISDGQYNEQFF. The CDR3 DNA is TGTGCCATCAGTGACGGACAGTACAATGAGCAGTTCTTC.

The rearrangement uses TRBV5-6 and TRBJ2-3; 11 bases align to TRBD1. The CDR3 has 17 amino acids. Germline V gene sequence: CDR1 SGHDT, CDR2 YYEEEE. V lost 0 bases to trimming and J lost 5 bases; unmatched junction nucleotides: 8. The CDR3 DNA sequence: TGTGCCAGCAGCTTGGGGACAGGGGGCGGTTTCGGAGATACGCAGTATTTT. Amino acid sequence: CASSLGTGGGFGDTQYF.

V usage is TRBV5-4 and J usage is TRBJ1-6; the D is unclear. V dropped 9 bases and J dropped 7 bases, with 20 bases sitting between them. The CDR3 totals 15 residues. In germline, CDR1 is SGHNT, CDR2 YYREEE (reference sequence). CDR3 nucleotide sequence: TGTGCCACACTAGAGGCGCGGGCCAACAATTCACCCCTCCACTTT. It yields the protein CATLEARANNSPLHF.

This chain links TRBV9 with TRBJ2-1; possible D gene TRBD1, 7 bases. The V end lost 1 base, the J end lost 0 bases, and 14 bases lay between the germline ends. Germline values: CDR1 SGDLS, CDR2 YYNGEE. The CDR3 extends over 17 amino acids. The CDR3 coding sequence is TGTGCCAGCAGCGTAAACGACCAGGGGGGCTCCTACAATGAGCAGTTCTTC. Encoded protein: CASSVNDQGGSYNEQFF.

The rearrangement joins TRBV14 to TRBJ2-1, with D possibly matching TRBD2 (6 bases). V shed 1 base and J shed 0 bases, with 19 bases lying between them. The CDR3 extends over 19 amino acids. The germline gives CDR1 SGHDN, CDR2 FVKESK. The CDR3 coding sequence is TGTGCCAGCAGCCAAGGTGTAATCGGGAGAGGGGCCTCCTACAATGAGCAGTTCTTC. Its protein is CASSQGVIGRGASYNEQFF.

V gene TRBV7-8 combines with J gene TRBJ2-5, with D possibly matching TRBD2 (5 bases). Germline loops: CDR1 SGHVS, CDR2 FQNEAQ. The CDR3 consists of 14 residues. The germline V and J ends were trimmed by 5 bases and 5 bases, with 15 bases remaining between them. CDR3 protein: CASSRRTWRETQYF. The CDR3 DNA sequence: TGTGCCAGCAGCCGACGGACCTGGAGGGAGACCCAGTACTTC. Variable domain in full (rest from reference TRBV7-8 and TRBJ2-5): GAGVSQSPRYKVAKRGQDVALRCDPISGHVSLFWYQQALGQGPEFLTYFQNEAQLDKSGLPSDRFFAERPEGSVSTLKIQRTQQEDSAVYLCASSRRTWRETQYFGPGTRLLVL.

V usage is TRBV28 and J usage is TRBJ2-1, with 7 bases matching TRBD1. This CDR3 comprises 15 residues. CDR1 is MDHEN and CDR2 is SYDVKM in the germline V gene. The V segment lost 6 bases and the J segment 6 bases; nucleotides outside the gene matches: 11. The CDR3 loop reads CASSGTGTVPNEQFF. As DNA, the CDR3 is TGTGCCAGCAGCGGAACCGGGACAGTGCCCAATGAGCAGTTCTTC.

This chain uses TRBV2 with TRBJ1-6; 7 nucleotides match TRBD1. This CDR3 is 13 amino acids long. J was trimmed by 10 bases and V by 8 bases; bases with no gene match: 8. CDR1 is SNHLY, CDR2 FYNNEI, per germline. As DNA, the CDR3 is TGTGCCAGCCTTTTAAGACAGGGCTCACCCCTCCACTTT. This sequence encodes CASLLRQGSPLHF.

The chain couples TRBV29-1 to TRBJ1-4; weak D call: TRBD1 (6 bases). V shed 6 bases and J shed 0 bases, with 17 bases lying between them. Germline V lookup: CDR1 SQVTM, CDR2 ANQGSEA. The CDR3 covers 16 residues. The CDR3: CSVGGQGTATNEKLFF. The CDR3 DNA is TGCAGCGTGGGGGGGCAGGGAACGGCAACTAATGAAAAACTGTTTTTT.

The CDR3 reads CASSLSTSVSYNEQFF. CDR3 DNA: TGTGCCAGCAGCCTCTCTACTAGCGTCTCCTACAATGAGCAGTTCTTC. The chain carries TRBV3-1 (or the pseudogene TRBV3-2) and TRBJ2-1, with 7 bases matching TRBD2. The length of the CDR3 is 16 residues. The V and J ends lost 4 bases and 0 bases, in that order; junction bases with no gene match: 6. Germline CDR1 LGHDT, CDR2 YNNKEL (reference sequence).

The chain joins TRBV2 to TRBJ1-3, with D perhaps matching TRBD1 (6 bases). The CDR3 loop spans 14 amino acids. V lost 7 bases to trimming and J lost 3 bases, with 13 bases between them. Germline loops: CDR1 SNHLY, CDR2 FYNNEI. CDR3 nucleotide sequence: TGTGCCAGCACGGTGGGGGCAAGTGGAAACACCATATATTTT. Protein: CASTVGASGNTIYF. The full variable domain, its missing parts supplied by reference TRBV2 and TRBJ1-3, is EPEVTQTPSHQVTQMGQEVILRCVPISNHLYFYWYRQILGQKVEFLVSFYNNEISEKSEIFDDQFSVERPDGSNFTLKIRSTKLEDSAMYFCASTVGASGNTIYFGEGSWLTVV.

The chain recombines TRBV11-1 with TRBJ1-1; tentatively, D is TRBD1 (5 bases). Trimming stripped 8 bases from V and 5 bases from J, with 15 bases between. CDR1 SGHAT and CDR2 FQDESV come from the germline V gene (reference sequence). The length of the CDR3 is 13 residues. The CDR3 region has the DNA TGTGCCAGCGGAACCGACGGGGGGACTGAAGCTTTCTTT. Its translation is CASGTDGGTEAFF.